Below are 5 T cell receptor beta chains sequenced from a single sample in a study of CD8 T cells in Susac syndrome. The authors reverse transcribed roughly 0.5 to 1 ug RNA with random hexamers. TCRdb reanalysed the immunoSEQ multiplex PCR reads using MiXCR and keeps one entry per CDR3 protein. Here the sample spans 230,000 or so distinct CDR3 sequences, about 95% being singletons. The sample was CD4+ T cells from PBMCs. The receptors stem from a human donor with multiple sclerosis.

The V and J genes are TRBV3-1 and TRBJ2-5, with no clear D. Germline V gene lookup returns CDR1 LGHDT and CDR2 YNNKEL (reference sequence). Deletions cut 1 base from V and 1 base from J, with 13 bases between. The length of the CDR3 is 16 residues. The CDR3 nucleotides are TGTGCCAGCAGCCAAGGTATGGGGATCGTCCAAGAGACCCAGTACTTC. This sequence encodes CASSQGMGIVQETQYF.

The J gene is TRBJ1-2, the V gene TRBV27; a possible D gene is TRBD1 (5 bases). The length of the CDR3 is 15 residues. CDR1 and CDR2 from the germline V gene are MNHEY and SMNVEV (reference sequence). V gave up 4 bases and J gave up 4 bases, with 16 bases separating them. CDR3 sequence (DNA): TGTGCCAGCAGTTCCACACCGGGACGGGCCTATGGCTACACCTTC. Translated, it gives CASSSTPGRAYGYTF.

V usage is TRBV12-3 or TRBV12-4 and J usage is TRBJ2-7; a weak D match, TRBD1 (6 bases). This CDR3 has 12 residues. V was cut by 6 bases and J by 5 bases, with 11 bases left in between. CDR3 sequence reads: CASSPRGNEQYF. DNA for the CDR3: TGTGCCAGCAGCCCCAGGGGCAACGAGCAGTACTTC.

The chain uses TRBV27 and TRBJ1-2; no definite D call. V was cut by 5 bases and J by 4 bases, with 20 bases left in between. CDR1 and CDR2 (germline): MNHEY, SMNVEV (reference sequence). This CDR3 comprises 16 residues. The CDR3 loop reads CASSPGWTPEPYGYTF. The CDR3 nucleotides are TGTGCCAGCAGTCCGGGATGGACTCCTGAGCCCTATGGCTACACCTTC.

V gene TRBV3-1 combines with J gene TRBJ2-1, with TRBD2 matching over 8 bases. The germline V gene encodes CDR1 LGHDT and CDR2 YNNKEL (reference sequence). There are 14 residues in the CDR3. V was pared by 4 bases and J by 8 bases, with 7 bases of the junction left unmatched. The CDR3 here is CASSLGTRFHEQFF. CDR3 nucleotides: TGTGCCAGCAGCCTCGGGACTAGGTTCCATGAGCAGTTCTTC.